This TCR beta chain was sequenced for a study of OX40 agonist ivuxolimab in advanced cancers. Method: immunoSEQ multiplex PCR; TCRdb's copy keeps in-frame clones and lacks some. The table records tens of thousands of clones, around 90% of them present only once. The CDR3 spans 15 residues. With 1 base removed from V and 0 bases from J, the gap between germline ends came to 7 bases. CDR1 is SGHTA, CDR2 FQGNSA, per germline. The sequence came from an adult with an advanced solid tumor such as melanoma, head and neck, liver or kidney cancer. This chain joins TRBV7-2 and TRBJ2-1, with D uncertain. Sequenced material: CD4+ or CD8+ T cells sorted from blood, taken in a trial of the OX40 agonist ivuxolimab. CDR3 nucleotide sequence: TGTGCCAGCAGCTTAGTGGGGTTCTCCTACAATGAGCAGTTCTTC. Translation gives CASSLVGFSYNEQFF.